Below, one TCR beta chain is given with its context. The CDR3 consists of 14 residues. The V gene end was trimmed by 5 bases and the J gene end by 7 bases; junction bases not matched to a gene: 10. Looked up from germline, CDR1 is MNHNY and CDR2 is SVGAGI (reference sequence). As originally analysed: Quantification of nucleated cells was approximated via reference gene primer amplification. Clones were read by immunoSEQ multiplex PCR, and TCRdb kept only the in-frame ones, dropping some. The V and J calls and clone size are taken from that table; D and trimming were inferred from the DNA. The sample has about 320,000 clones, 80% to 90% seen once. This specimen belongs to a study of blood T cell repertoires in COVID-19. The overall study: Acute and convalescent COVID-19 samples came from the United States, Italy and Spain.

Participants were aged about 18 to 95 years, lived in 24 US areas, and enrolled virtually. Categorization into cohorts depended on clinical history that participants reported. This receptor was obtained from a man aged 25 to 40 who had recovered from COVID-19. The J gene is TRBJ2-7, the V gene TRBV6-6; 8 bases are shared with TRBD1. Material: PBMCs or T cells enriched from blood (not recorded which). The CDR3 reads CASSPRTGRSEQYF. CDR3 in DNA: TGTGCCAGCAGTCCCAGGACAGGGAGGTCAGAGCAGTACTTC.